This is a list of T cell receptor beta chains from one sample in a study of T cells after yellow fever vaccination. TCRdb reprocessed the 5' RACE reads via MiXCR and lists one record per CDR3 protein. The data contain 340,000 or so distinct CDR3 sequences, 12% of them singletons. Sequencing used CD4+ T cells sorted from PBMCs, obtained 15 days after the yellow fever booster vaccination. Source of these receptors: a man between 18 and 29 years old who received the YFV17D yellow fever vaccine. The CDR3 runs from the conserved cysteine through the conserved F or W. A D gene is named only where the DNA matches it firmly. Rows may omit the clone size; those that give it use once, few, many or a size class.

few TRBJ2-5 . TRBV5-1 CASTRDVGETQYF TGCGCCAGCACCAGAGACGTTGGGGAGACCCAGTACTTC
many TRBJ2-5 . TRBV5-1 CASSPRHRTETQYF TGCGCCAGCAGCCCACGACACCGCACAGAGACCCAGTACTTC
. TRBJ1-1 . TRBV4-3 CASSQEWDMNTEAFF TGCGCCAGCAGCCAAGAGTGGGATATGAACACTGAAGCTTTCTTT
. TRBJ1-4 TRBD1 TRBV5-6 CASSATGDNEKLFF TGTGCCAGCAGCGCGACAGGGGATAATGAAAAACTGTTTTTT
many TRBJ2-5 . TRBV11-2 CASSSTAPGTQYF TGTGCCAGCAGCTCGACAGCGCCGGGGACCCAGTACTTC
few TRBJ2-3 TRBD1 TRBV12-3/TRBV12-4 CASSFGFGGQGDTQYF TGTGCCAGCAGTTTTGGGTTTGGAGGACAGGGGGATACGCAGTATTTT
few TRBJ1-1 TRBD1 TRBV5-1 CASSLVGQAVNTEAFF TGCGCCAGCAGCTTGGTGGGACAGGCCGTGAACACTGAAGCTTTCTTT
. TRBJ1-1 TRBD1 TRBV20-1 CSAVNDRTGRTEAFF TGCAGTGCGGTTAATGACCGGACAGGGCGAACTGAAGCTTTCTTT
. TRBJ1-2 . TRBV20-1 CSAPNRVNYGYTF TGCAGTGCTCCAAACAGGGTTAACTATGGCTACACCTTC
many TRBJ2-4 . TRBV4-3 CASSQEREGNIQYF TGCGCCAGCAGCCAAGAAAGAGAGGGAAACATTCAGTACTTC
few TRBJ1-1 . TRBV7-3 CASSEQGWGTEAFF TGTGCCAGCAGCGAGCAGGGGTGGGGCACTGAAGCTTTCTTT
. TRBJ2-6 TRBD1 TRBV4-3 CASSQEGQRAFSGANVLTF TGCGCCAGCAGCCAAGAGGGACAGAGGGCCTTCTCTGGGGCCAACGTCCTGACTTTC
. TRBJ2-5 . TRBV5-1 CASSVDQETQYF TGCGCCAGCAGTGTGGACCAAGAGACCCAGTACTTC
. TRBJ2-2 . TRBV5-1 CASREGATGELFF TGCGCCAGCAGGGAGGGGGCGACCGGGGAGCTGTTTTTT
. TRBJ1-1 TRBD1 TRBV10-3 CAISSPRQGAIHVYEAFF TGTGCCATCAGTTCCCCCCGACAGGGGGCAATACACGTCTACGAAGCTTTCTTT
. TRBJ2-5 . TRBV3-2 CASTLFGETQYF TGTGCCAGCACCCTTTTCGGAGAGACCCAGTACTTC
. TRBJ2-5 TRBD1 TRBV7-9 CASSSRTGGLTQYF TGTGCCAGCAGCTCAAGGACAGGGGGCTTGACCCAGTACTTC
. TRBJ2-1 . TRBV5-1 CASSGAGSSYNEQFF TGCGCCAGCAGCGGAGCGGGTAGCTCCTACAATGAGCAGTTCTTC
few TRBJ2-6 . TRBV5-1 CASSWTLSSGANVLTF TGCGCCAGCAGCTGGACTCTCAGCTCTGGGGCCAACGTCCTGACTTTC
. TRBJ2-1 . TRBV6-5 CASSYSGTSYNEQFF TGTGCCAGCAGTTACAGCGGGACATCCTACAATGAGCAGTTCTTC
few TRBJ2-6 . TRBV5-4 CASSSRKSSGANVLTF TGTGCCAGCAGCTCCCGTAAGAGCTCTGGGGCCAACGTCCTGACTTTC
few TRBJ1-2 TRBD1 TRBV10-3 CAISGQGANGYTF TGTGCCATCAGTGGACAGGGTGCGAATGGCTACACCTTC
few TRBJ2-5 TRBD1 TRBV18 CASSSRGNKETQYF TGTGCCAGCTCATCCAGGGGGAACAAAGAGACCCAGTACTTC
. TRBJ2-1 TRBD2 TRBV4-1 CASSHPVAGGPNEQFF TGCGCCAGCAGCCACCCGGTAGCGGGGGGGCCCAATGAGCAGTTCTTC
. TRBJ2-3 . TRBV4-2 CASSQDRGGGTDTQYF TGTGCCAGCAGCCAAGATCGAGGGGGAGGCACAGATACGCAGTATTTT
. TRBJ2-2 TRBD2 TRBV7-2 CASSLKTSGAGGKLFF TGTGCCAGCAGCTTAAAGACTAGCGGGGCGGGTGGAAAGCTGTTTTTT
. TRBJ2-1 TRBD2 TRBV18 CATGLAGGQNEQFF TGTGCCACCGGACTAGCGGGGGGGCAGAATGAGCAGTTCTTC
few TRBJ2-2 . TRBV28 CASRGALNTGELFF TGTGCCAGCAGGGGAGCTCTGAACACCGGGGAGCTGTTTTTT